A selection of T cell receptor beta chains follows, all from one sample in a study of blood T cell repertoires in COVID-19. The method was immunoSEQ multiplex PCR; TCRdb's version includes in-frame clones alone and lacks a portion of them. The sample has more than 95,000 clones, approximately 82% seen once; the top ten hold roughly 14%. The material sequenced was peripheral blood. These receptors were obtained from a woman aged 80 or older with acute or convalescent COVID-19. The CDR3 runs from the conserved cysteine through the conserved F or W. Each record gives: V gene, J gene, D gene, CDR3 length, clone size, CDR3 DNA, CDR3 protein. A D gene is named only where the DNA matches it firmly. The size of a clone is reported for some rows only, either as once, few or many, or as a class for expanded clones.

V: TRBV4-3; J: TRBJ2-5; D: TRBD2; length: 17; size: few; DNA: TGCGCCAGCAGCCAAGCTCCTAGCGGGAGTGTGTCGGAGACCCAGTACTTC; CDR3: CASSQAPSGSVSETQYF
V: TRBV5-6; J: TRBJ1-2; D: NA; length: 14; size: NA; DNA: TGTGCCAGCAGCTCAAGTTTGGGACTCTATGGCTACACCTTC; CDR3: CASSSSLGLYGYTF
V: TRBV7-9; J: TRBJ2-1; D: NA; length: 12; size: NA; DNA: TGTGCCAGCAGCCCAGATTTCAATGAGCAGTTCTTC; CDR3: CASSPDFNEQFF
V: TRBV19; J: TRBJ1-5; D: NA; length: 16; size: NA; DNA: TGTGCCAGTAGTAAGAGATACGGGGATGGCAATCAGCCCCAGCATTTT; CDR3: CASSKRYGDGNQPQHF
V: TRBV2; J: TRBJ2-6; D: TRBD1; length: 19; size: once; DNA: TGTGCCAGCAGTGAAGTGGACAGGCCGCAGGACTCTGGGGCCAACGTCCTGACTTTC; CDR3: CASSEVDRPQDSGANVLTF
V: TRBV5-4; J: TRBJ2-5; D: NA; length: 13; size: NA; DNA: TGTGCCAGCAGCTTTTGGGAGGCAGAGACCCAGTACTTC; CDR3: CASSFWEAETQYF
V: TRBV6-1; J: TRBJ2-1; D: NA; length: 16; size: once; DNA: TGTGCCAGCAGTGAAGCGGCAGGGGCCCGGATCAATGAGCAGTTCTTC; CDR3: CASSEAAGARINEQFF
V: TRBV7-2; J: TRBJ2-3; D: TRBD2; length: 17; size: NA; DNA: TGTGCCAGCAGCGGTACTAGCGGGATTCGATCCACAGATACGCAGTATTTT; CDR3: CASSGTSGIRSTDTQYF
V: TRBV12-5; J: TRBJ1-5; D: TRBD1; length: 16; size: NA; DNA: TGTGCTAGTGGCCGCGGACAGGGACCGAGCAATCAGCCCCAGCATTTT; CDR3: CASGRGQGPSNQPQHF
V: TRBV27; J: TRBJ2-6; D: NA; length: 17; size: NA; DNA: TGTGCCAGCAGGCGGGACAGCAGCCTCTCTGGGGCCAACGTCCTGACTTTC; CDR3: CASRRDSSLSGANVLTF
V: TRBV4-1; J: TRBJ2-7; D: TRBD1; length: 16; size: NA; DNA: TGCGCCAGCAGCCAAGATCGGAACAGGGGAAGCTACGAGCAGTACTTC; CDR3: CASSQDRNRGSYEQYF
V: TRBV3-1/TRBV3-2; J: TRBJ2-2; D: NA; length: 16; size: NA; DNA: TGTGCCAGCAGCCTCAGCCAGGGACACCTCACCGGGGAGCTGTTTTTT; CDR3: CASSLSQGHLTGELFF
V: TRBV9; J: TRBJ1-1; D: NA; length: 13; size: NA; DNA: TGTGCCAGCAGCGTAGATATGATTCAGGAAGCTTTCTTT; CDR3: CASSVDMIQEAFF
V: TRBV2; J: TRBJ2-1; D: TRBD2; length: 16; size: few; DNA: TGTGCCAGCAGTGAACTAGCGGGAGAGTCCTACAATGAGCAGTTCTTC; CDR3: CASSELAGESYNEQFF
V: TRBV3-1/TRBV3-2; J: TRBJ2-3; D: NA; length: 14; size: NA; DNA: TGTGCCAGCAGCCAAGTGACTGCCACAGATACGCAGTATTTT; CDR3: CASSQVTATDTQYF
V: TRBV7-9; J: TRBJ2-2; D: TRBD1; length: 16; size: many; DNA: TGTGCCAGCAGCTCGATAGACAGGGGAAACACCGGGGAGCTGTTTTTT; CDR3: CASSSIDRGNTGELFF
V: TRBV5-1; J: TRBJ2-7; D: TRBD1; length: 13; size: NA; DNA: TGCGCCAGCAGCACGTCGGACAGGAGCGAGCAGTACTTC; CDR3: CASSTSDRSEQYF
V: TRBV16; J: TRBJ1-1; D: TRBD1; length: 16; size: few; DNA: TGTGCCAGCAGCAAGACAGGGGGCATAATGAACACTGAAGCTTTCTTT; CDR3: CASSKTGGIMNTEAFF
V: TRBV30; J: TRBJ1-1; D: NA; length: 13; size: NA; DNA: TGTGCCTGGAGAGCTGCCATGAACACTGAAGCTTTCTTT; CDR3: CAWRAAMNTEAFF
V: TRBV27; J: TRBJ2-1; D: TRBD2; length: 15; size: NA; DNA: TGTGCCAGCAGTCTCGGACTAGCGGTATACAATGAGCAGTTCTTC; CDR3: CASSLGLAVYNEQFF
V: TRBV11-3; J: TRBJ1-2; D: NA; length: 12; size: NA; DNA: TGTGCCAGCAGCTCCCAGAACTATGGCTACACCTTC; CDR3: CASSSQNYGYTF
V: TRBV5-1; J: TRBJ2-2; D: NA; length: 13; size: NA; DNA: TGCGCCAGCAGCACACAGGGTTCCGGGGAGCTGTTTTTT; CDR3: CASSTQGSGELFF
V: TRBV7-9; J: TRBJ1-6; D: NA; length: 12; size: NA; DNA: TGTGCCAGCAGCCGAGGGCTTTCACCCCTCCACTTT; CDR3: CASSRGLSPLHF
V: TRBV5-1; J: TRBJ2-3; D: NA; length: 16; size: NA; DNA: TGCGCCAGCAGCTTGGTGGTTAGTCGGGAGTCAGATACGCAGTATTTT; CDR3: CASSLVVSRESDTQYF
V: TRBV19; J: TRBJ2-6; D: TRBD2; length: 21; size: NA; DNA: TGTGCCAGTAGATATGGCCCTGGGTTAGCGGGAGTAGCTCCTGGGGCCAACGTCCTGACTTTC; CDR3: CASRYGPGLAGVAPGANVLTF
V: TRBV5-1; J: TRBJ1-4; D: TRBD1; length: 16; size: few; DNA: TGCGCCAGCAGCTTGGACCCGGGACAGGGGTATGAAAAACTGTTTTTT; CDR3: CASSLDPGQGYEKLFF
V: TRBV29-1; J: TRBJ1-1; D: TRBD1; length: 12; size: once; DNA: TGCAGCGTTAGGCAGGGGGATGTTGAGGCTTTCTTT; CDR3: CSVRQGDVEAFF